Below, 30 T cell receptor beta chains from the same sample are listed, as sequenced in a study of blood T cell repertoires in COVID-19. Produced via immunoSEQ multiplex PCR; TCRdb's table is partial and in-frame only. The data contain some 350,000 clones, approximately 82% of them seen just once; the ten biggest clones take up around 3%. Sequencing was carried out using peripheral blood. The source is a man younger than 40 with active or convalescent COVID-19.

V gene TRBV30 combines with J gene TRBJ1-1; D might be TRBD1 (5 bases). V lost 0 bases and J 6 bases, leaving 11 bases between the germline ends. The CDR3 sequence is 13 residues long. Germline assignment: CDR1 GTSNPN and CDR2 SVGIG (reference sequence). The CDR3 region has the DNA TGTGCCTGGAGTGTACTTAGGGGCGCTGAAGCTTTCTTT. As protein: CAWSVLRGAEAFF.

The chain couples TRBV5-6 to TRBJ1-5; D may be TRBD1 (5 bases). CDR3 length equals 16 residues. The germline V gene encodes CDR1 SGHDT and CDR2 YYEEEE. Trimming took off 1 base at V and 2 bases at J, with 13 bases between the two ends. The CDR3 sequence is CASSLRGWKGNQPQHF. The CDR3 DNA reads as TGTGCCAGCAGCTTGAGGGGATGGAAGGGCAATCAGCCCCAGCATTTT.

V gene TRBV27 combines with J gene TRBJ1-5; tentative D call: TRBD1 (6 bases). This CDR3 contains 15 residues. Germline V gene data show CDR1 as MNHEY and CDR2 as SMNVEV (reference sequence). V gave up 6 bases and J gave up 0 bases, with 12 bases separating them. The CDR3 nucleotides read TGTGCCAGCAGAGAAGGACAGCTTAGCAATCAGCCCCAGCATTTT. It specifies CASREGQLSNQPQHF.

This clone occurred a few times. The rearrangement uses TRBV10-3 and TRBJ2-2; 10 bases are shared with TRBD1. Germline values: CDR1 ENHRY, CDR2 SYGVKD. V lost 8 bases and J lost 1; bases outside the gene matches: 4. The CDR3 is made up of 15 amino acids. CDR3 bases: TGTGCCATCTCCCGGACAGGGGGGAACACCGGGGAGCTGTTTTTT. This encodes CAISRTGGNTGELFF.

The chain employs TRBV4-3 and TRBJ2-1, with TRBD2 matching 8 bases. The CDR3 totals 14 residues. Germline assignment: CDR1 LGHNA and CDR2 YSLEER. Germline trimming cut 2 bases from V and 5 bases from J; bases unmatched to any gene: 2. CDR3 nucleotide sequence: TGCGCCAGCAGCCAAACTAGCGGAGACAATGAGCAGTTCTTC. Residues: CASSQTSGDNEQFF.

CDR3 coding DNA: TGTGCCTGGAGTGTGGCTAGCGGGGGCCATGGGACCCAGTACTTC. The encoded protein is CAWSVASGGHGTQYF. V gene TRBV30 combines with J gene TRBJ2-5; TRBD2 matches 10 bases. The CDR3 covers 15 residues. V gave up 0 bases and J gave up 7 bases; unmatched junction bases: 8. Germline CDR1 reads GTSNPN; CDR2 reads SVGIG (reference sequence).

The rearrangement links TRBV10-3 to TRBJ2-7; 9 bases match TRBD1. Per the germline V gene, CDR1 is ENHRY and CDR2 is SYGVKD. This CDR3 contains 17 residues. The V segment lost 5 bases and the J segment 3 bases; nucleotides outside the gene matches: 14. This CDR3 is CAISWGGTGTPIYEQYF. The CDR3 DNA sequence: TGTGCCATCAGTTGGGGGGGGACAGGGACCCCAATCTACGAGCAGTACTTC.

The chain is built from TRBV6-2 or TRBV6-3 and TRBJ1-5; no clear D gene. The CDR3 consists of 15 residues. V gave up 6 bases and J gave up 9 bases, with 21 bases separating them. In germline, CDR1 is MNHEY, CDR2 SVGEGT. The chain's CDR3 is CASSRQNEGGLPQHF. CDR3 coding DNA: TGTGCCAGCAGCCGTCAAAATGAGGGAGGACTGCCCCAGCATTTT.

V is TRBV6-2 or TRBV6-3 and J is TRBJ1-5; D unclear. Trimming removed 2 bases from V and 7 bases from J, with 18 bases in between. CDR3 length: 16 residues. The germline V gene encodes CDR1 MNHEY and CDR2 SVGEGT. CDR3 residues: CASSYPTHPVVQPQHF. The CDR3 nucleotides are TGTGCCAGCAGTTACCCGACTCATCCCGTGGTACAGCCCCAGCATTTT.

V gene TRBV2 combines with J gene TRBJ2-1; 7 bases are shared with TRBD2. Germline CDR1 SNHLY, CDR2 FYNNEI. This CDR3 has 15 amino acids. V lost 6 bases and J lost 0; bases outside the gene matches: 5. In DNA form, the CDR3 reads TGTGCCAGCAGCACTAGCGAAAACTCCTACAATGAGCAGTTCTTC. Amino acid sequence: CASSTSENSYNEQFF.

The chain combines TRBV6-6 with TRBJ1-1; D unclear. The CDR3 runs to 16 residues. Germline-derived CDR1 and CDR2 are MNHNY and SVGAGI (reference sequence). Trimming shortened V by 4 bases and J by 3 bases, and 18 bases separated the two germline ends. The CDR3 nucleotides read TGTGCCAGCAGTTCCGGCCAACAGTTAAAGGACACTGAAGCTTTCTTT. It is translated as CASSSGQQLKDTEAFF.

The rearrangement uses TRBV2 and TRBJ1-5; tentative D call: TRBD1 (5 bases). Germline CDR1 reads SNHLY; CDR2 reads FYNNEI. Trimming took off 3 bases at V and 14 bases at J, with 11 bases between the two ends. This CDR3 region has 11 residues. The CDR3 nucleotides are TGTGCCAGCAGTGACGGGGGATCTAAGCATTTT. Its translation: CASSDGGSKHF.

CDR3 DNA sequence: TGTGCCAGCAGTCCCTGGGGGACGGCGGGAAATGAGCAGTTCTTC. This gives the protein CASSPWGTAGNEQFF. The J gene is TRBJ2-1, the V gene TRBV28, with D perhaps matching TRBD2 (6 bases). Germline CDR1 and CDR2: MDHEN and SYDVKM. The germline V and J ends were trimmed by 5 bases and 7 bases, with 18 bases remaining between them. The CDR3 totals 15 residues.

This chain's CDR3 is CATSRGTSTYNEQFF. The CDR3 DNA reads as TGTGCCACCAGCCGAGGGACTTCAACCTACAATGAGCAGTTCTTC. The chain joins TRBV15 to TRBJ2-1; a possible D gene is TRBD2 (6 bases). This CDR3 is 15 amino acids long. With 5 bases removed from V and 2 bases from J, the gap between germline ends came to 13 bases. Germline V lookup: CDR1 LNHNV, CDR2 YYDKDF (reference sequence).

Written as DNA, the CDR3 is TGTGCCACTACCCGAAGCGGGAGGGCCTGGGATGAGCAGTTCTTC. It yields the protein CATTRSGRAWDEQFF. The V call is TRBV6-5, the J call TRBJ2-1; 10 bases are a match to TRBD2. The J segment lost 8 bases and the V segment lost 10 bases, leaving 14 bases of the junction unmatched. This CDR3 is 15 amino acids long. In germline, CDR1 is MNHEY, CDR2 SVGAGI.

This chain joins TRBV4-3 and TRBJ2-2; TRBD1 is a possible D gene (5 bases). This CDR3 contains 15 residues. Germline loops: CDR1 LGHNA, CDR2 YSLEER. In DNA form, the CDR3 reads TGCGCGTCCGCAGGGTCCCCCGCGAACACCGGGGAGCTGTTTTTT. Translated: CASAGSPANTGELFF.

The V call is TRBV5-1, the J call TRBJ2-7; 7 bases are shared with TRBD2. J lost 5 bases, V lost 5 bases, and 7 bases had no gene match. The CDR3 is 13 residues long. Germline V lookup: CDR1 SGHRS, CDR2 YFSETQ. CDR3 nucleotide sequence: TGCGCCAGCAGGGACGGACTAGGAGACGAGCAGTACTTC. Translating it yields CASRDGLGDEQYF.

This sequence joins TRBV4-3 and TRBJ1-5, with a possible D match to TRBD1 (5 bases). Germline CDR1 reads LGHNA; CDR2 reads YSLEER. The CDR3 is 19 residues long. V lost 0 bases to trimming and J lost 0 bases, with 18 bases between them. The CDR3 coding sequence is TGCGCCAGCAGCCAAGACGGATCGGTTCAAGGGGCTAGCAATCAGCCCCAGCATTTT. This gives the protein CASSQDGSVQGASNQPQHF.

This clone was counted a few times. The V gene is TRBV7-9, the J gene TRBJ1-1; 10 positions agree with TRBD1. J was trimmed by 9 bases and V by 3 bases; bases with no gene match: 10. In germline, CDR1 is SEHNR, CDR2 FQNEAQ (reference sequence). The CDR3 totals 15 residues. The CDR3 DNA sequence: TGTGCCAGCAGCTTCGACACGGAGACAGGGGGCAAAGCTTTCTTT. Its protein product is CASSFDTETGGKAFF.

CDR3 DNA sequence: TGCGCCAGCAGCCAAGAATGGGGGGGCCGATTTCAGCCCCAGCATTTT. Translating it yields CASSQEWGGRFQPQHF. The chain links TRBV4-1 to TRBJ1-5; tentatively, D is TRBD1 (6 bases). The germline gives CDR1 MGHRA, CDR2 YSYEKL. CDR3 length: 16 amino acids. Trimming took 0 bases from V and 6 from J, leaving 15 bases between them.

The chain couples TRBV19 to TRBJ2-7; TRBD1 aligns across 10 bases. The germline V gene has CDR1 LNHDA and CDR2 SQIVND (reference sequence). The V segment lost 4 bases and the J segment 1 base; nucleotides outside the gene matches: 7. CDR3 size: 16 residues. CDR3 sequence (DNA): TGTGCCAGTAGTAAATTTCCGGGACAGGGGTCCTACGAGCAGTACTTC. It translates to CASSKFPGQGSYEQYF.

The chain has TRBV19 and TRBJ1-6; 11 bases align to TRBD1. Germline V gene data show CDR1 as LNHDA and CDR2 as SQIVND (reference sequence). Trimming at V came to 4 bases and at J to 7 bases, leaving 9 bases not matched to a gene. The length of the CDR3 is 17 residues. The CDR3: CASSTGQGAWGNSPLHF. The CDR3 DNA sequence: TGTGCCAGTAGTACCGGACAGGGGGCGTGGGGGAATTCACCCCTCCACTTT.

The chain recombines TRBV29-1 with TRBJ2-3, with 7 bases fitting TRBD1. This CDR3 has 15 amino acids. The germline CDR1 and CDR2 sequences are SQVTM and ANQGSEA. V lost 7 bases, J lost 2 bases, and 12 bases stayed unmatched. CDR3 nucleotides: TGCAGCGAGACAGGGAGCGCCTCGATCACAGATACGCAGTATTTT. It encodes CSETGSASITDTQYF.

The V call is TRBV6-6, the J call TRBJ1-1; D is unclear. Germline-derived CDR1 and CDR2 are MNHNY and SVGAGI (reference sequence). Between the trimmed V and J ends, which lost 6 bases and 1 base, there was a span of 15 bases. This CDR3 contains 15 residues. The CDR3 region has the DNA TGTGCCAGCAGACAAGGACGGAGGAGGAACACTGAAGCTTTCTTT. Amino acid sequence: CASRQGRRRNTEAFF.

V gene TRBV4-1 combines with J gene TRBJ2-2, with unresolved D. V lost 3 bases, J lost 7 bases, and 6 bases lay in between. This CDR3 has 12 amino acids. CDR1 MGHRA and CDR2 YSYEKL come from the germline V gene. DNA of the CDR3: TGCGCCAGCAGCCACCTAGGCGGGGAGCTGTTTTTT. Translating gives CASSHLGGELFF.

This clone was observed a single time. The gene calls are TRBV10-3 and TRBJ1-2; 9 bases match TRBD1. Germline loops: CDR1 ENHRY, CDR2 SYGVKD. The CDR3 consists of 13 residues. With 11 bases clipped from V and 2 bases from J, the junction kept 6 bases outside the gene matches. Written as DNA, the CDR3 is TGTGCCTTACAACAGGGGGCGAACTATGGCTACACCTTC. This gives the protein CALQQGANYGYTF.

The genes are TRBV5-4 and TRBJ1-6; 7 bases fit TRBD1. Per germline, CDR1 SGHNT and CDR2 YYREEE (reference sequence). V shed 3 bases and J 8 bases; nucleotides not matched to a gene: 8. The CDR3 has 15 residues. The CDR3 bases are TGTGCCAGCAGCTCTCAAAGGACAGGATATTCACCCCTCCACTTT. It encodes CASSSQRTGYSPLHF.

Only a few counts were recorded for this clone. The chain combines TRBV5-8 with TRBJ2-1; TRBD1 agrees at 8 bases. V lost 3 bases to trimming and J lost 0 bases; unmatched junction nucleotides: 5. The germline gives CDR1 SGHTS, CDR2 YDEGEE. This CDR3 region has 16 residues. CDR3 sequence reads: CASSSGQGISYNEQFF. DNA for the CDR3: TGTGCCAGCAGCTCAGGACAGGGAATCTCCTACAATGAGCAGTTCTTC.

This clone was seen a single time. This chain uses TRBV4-2 with TRBJ2-7; 7 nucleotides line up with TRBD2. Germline CDR1 LGHNA, CDR2 YNFKEQ. Germline trimming cut 6 bases from V and 0 bases from J; bases unmatched to any gene: 5. CDR3 length equals 14 residues. The DNA of the CDR3 is TGTGCCAGCAGAGGACTAGAAGGCTCCTACGAGCAGTACTTC. Protein: CASRGLEGSYEQYF.

V usage is TRBV6-5 and J usage is TRBJ2-2; no firm D call. The ends were cut back, 4 bases at V and 2 bases at J, with 8 bases in the middle. The CDR3 sequence is 14 residues long. The germline V gene has CDR1 MNHEY and CDR2 SVGAGI. The CDR3 spells CASSSRVNTGELFF. The DNA of the CDR3 is TGTGCCAGCAGTTCCCGGGTCAACACCGGGGAGCTGTTTTTT.